Included here is one TCR beta chain sequence, with context. The donors belonged to the approximately 120-subject validation cohort, separate from the approximately 700-subject first cohort. Libraries were prepared by immunoSEQ multiplex PCR; TCRdb keeps only in-frame clonotypes and omits some of them. The data hold 100,000 to 150,000 clones, with 70% to 90% observed a single time. This sample is drawn from a study of cytomegalovirus exposure and HLA in healthy donors. The CDR3 has 13 residues. Between the trimmed V and J ends, which lost 1 base and 6 bases, there was a span of 7 bases. In germline, CDR1 is GTSNPN, CDR2 SVGIG (reference sequence).

The chain uses TRBV30 and TRBJ1-6; possible D gene TRBD1, 5 bases. The sequence came from a woman aged 18-29 years in good health and CMV-seronegative. Source material: PBMCs. The CDR3 DNA follows: TGTGCCTGGAGTGGGGGGGGTAATTCACCCCTCCACTTT. Translating gives CAWSGGGNSPLHF.